This T cell receptor (beta chain) was captured in a study of regulatory T cells in long-lasting Graves disease. On the study more broadly: Graves' patients (newly diagnosed) had been on antithyroid drugs under 3 months.

About this clonotype: A much bigger clone sits one base away, suggesting this may be a read error.

Germline-derived CDR1 and CDR2 are MNHEY and SVGAGI. V dropped 4 bases and J dropped 3 bases, with 18 bases sitting between them. This CDR3 region has 16 residues. Arm-PCR with iRepertoire HTBI primers amplified the CDR3 regions for these TCR beta libraries. TCRdb reprocessed the multiplex PCR reads via MiXCR and lists one record per CDR3 protein. The data show hundreds of thousands of distinct CDR3 sequences, roughly 16% seen once. Documented time point: newly diagnosed GD, antithyroid drugs for less than 3 months. The TCR library was made from RNA that had been extracted from PBMCs in TRIzol. These records were also assigned to another study, of T cells in Graves' hyperthyroidism and ophthalmopathy. That study reports: Uncontrolled infection, other autoimmune disease, pregnancy or lactation disqualified patients from enrolment. Clinicians diagnosed patients from clinical symptoms, serum thyroxine and TRAb, thyroid ultrasound and orbital computed tomography. Blood held most thyroid clonotypes expanded above 0.001 frequency.

The starting material was peripheral blood mononuclear cells (PBMCs), obtained at new diagnosis, from a patient treated with antithyroid drugs. The rearrangement joins TRBV6-5 to TRBJ1-2, with TRBD1 as a possible D gene (6 bases). The clonotype was recovered from a woman in her twenties or thirties with Graves disease. The DNA for the CDR3 is TGTGCCAGCAGTTGCTCGTCGGGGGCGTTTGACTATGGCTACACCTTC. Translated, it gives CASSCSSGAFDYGYTF.